Shown below are 27 T cell receptor beta chains from a single sample sequenced in a study of blood T cell repertoires in COVID-19. Profiling relied on immunoSEQ multiplex PCR, and the TCRdb table lists in-frame clones only, not all of them. The sample shows 150,000 to 200,000 clones, 86% of them seen only once. Sequences were obtained from peripheral blood. The receptors come from a woman of 80 years or more in a cohort sampled during active or convalescent COVID-19.

This clone appeared a few times. The chain joins TRBV7-9 to TRBJ1-5; TRBD1 matches at 7 bases. The CDR3 has 16 amino acids. CDR1 is SEHNR and CDR2 is FQNEAQ in the germline V gene (reference sequence). The J segment lost 0 bases and the V segment lost 2 bases, leaving 4 bases of the junction unmatched. In DNA, the CDR3 is TGTGCCAGCAGCTTATCGACAGGGTTTAGCAATCAGCCCCAGCATTTT. Translation gives CASSLSTGFSNQPQHF.

V and J are TRBV15 and TRBJ2-3; D uncertain. Trimming took off 8 bases at V and 0 bases at J, with 12 bases between the two ends. Per germline, CDR1 LNHNV and CDR2 YYDKDF (reference sequence). CDR3 length: 14 residues. CDR3 sequence reads: CATSGQASTDTQYF. In DNA form, the CDR3 reads TGTGCCACCTCTGGGCAGGCTAGCACAGATACGCAGTATTTT.

This clone was found once. The rearrangement uses TRBV4-2 and TRBJ1-2; D might be TRBD1 (5 bases). This CDR3 is 16 amino acids long. Germline CDR1 and CDR2: LGHNA and YNFKEQ. V was trimmed by 0 bases and J by 2 bases, leaving 13 bases between them. The CDR3 DNA follows: TGTGCCAGCAGCCAAGATGCCCAGGCAGGGAACTATGGCTACACCTTC. It is translated as CASSQDAQAGNYGYTF.

The chain has TRBV4-1 and TRBJ1-2; the D gene is possibly TRBD1 (6 bases). The CDR3 totals 13 residues. Germline V gene data show CDR1 as MGHRA and CDR2 as YSYEKL. Deletions cut 1 base from V and 8 bases from J, with 11 bases between. CDR3 DNA sequence: TGCGCCAGCAGCCAAGTGCAGGGGATGGGCTACACCTTC. This codes for CASSQVQGMGYTF.

CDR3 DNA: TGTGCCAGCAGTTTATGGGCCGAACAGGGGAAGTACTTC. This codes for CASSLWAEQGKYF. This chain joins TRBV28 and TRBJ2-4, with TRBD1 matching 7 bases. The V segment lost 0 bases and the J segment 14 bases; nucleotides outside the gene matches: 7. The CDR3 has 13 residues. In germline, CDR1 is MDHEN, CDR2 SYDVKM.

The chain couples TRBV7-2 to TRBJ2-3; 8 bases align to TRBD2. J gave up 2 bases and V 3 bases, and 7 bases lay outside the gene matches. The CDR3 totals 16 residues. Germline V gene data show CDR1 as SGHTA and CDR2 as FQGNSA. The CDR3 nucleotides read TGTGCCAGCAGCTTTAGAGCGGGGGCGACCACAGATACGCAGTATTTT. This encodes CASSFRAGATTDTQYF.

The chain couples TRBV28 to TRBJ2-6; no clear D. This CDR3 has 18 residues. V lost 6 bases and J lost 0, with 18 bases in between. Per germline, CDR1 MDHEN and CDR2 SYDVKM. The CDR3 here is CASSYVVPKSSGANVLTF. The CDR3 nucleotides are TGTGCCAGCAGCTATGTGGTTCCTAAGAGCTCTGGGGCCAACGTCCTGACTTTC.

There are a few counts of this clone. The chain carries TRBV18 and TRBJ2-7; maybe TRBD2 (6 bases). V was cut by 2 bases and J by 2 bases, with 10 bases left in between. CDR3 length: 14 amino acids. Germline lookup yields CDR1 KGHSH and CDR2 LQKENI. The chain's CDR3 is CASSPGTETYEQYF. The CDR3 DNA reads as TGTGCCAGCTCACCAGGGACTGAAACCTACGAGCAGTACTTC.

The rearrangement uses TRBV2 and TRBJ1-2; no reliable D call. In germline, CDR1 is SNHLY, CDR2 FYNNEI. CDR3 length: 10 residues. Trimming took off 7 bases at V and 8 bases at J, with 8 bases between the two ends. The CDR3 reads CASTREGYTF. The CDR3 DNA reads TGTGCCAGCACGCGTGAGGGCTACACCTTC.

The rearrangement links TRBV5-5 to TRBJ2-5; 10 nucleotides align to TRBD2. The CDR3 length is 15 residues. V gave up 7 bases and J gave up 5 bases; unmatched junction bases: 11. Germline assignment: CDR1 SGHKS and CDR2 YYEKEE (reference sequence). DNA of the CDR3: TGTGCCAGCCAATTCCTAGCGGGGGTATGGGAGACCCAGTACTTC. This encodes CASQFLAGVWETQYF.

This clone occurred a few times. J is TRBJ2-7 and V is TRBV2; weak D call: TRBD1 (5 bases). V was trimmed by 9 bases and J by 0 bases, leaving 12 bases between them. Germline V gene lookup returns CDR1 SNHLY and CDR2 FYNNEI. The CDR3 loop spans 13 amino acids. CDR3 loop: CARGASSSYEQYF. DNA for the CDR3: TGTGCCAGAGGGGCATCGAGCTCCTACGAGCAGTACTTC.

Only a few counts were recorded for this clone. V and J are TRBV19 and TRBJ1-3, with D uncertain. The CDR3 is 12 residues long. Trimming took 6 bases from V and 3 from J, leaving 6 bases between them. Germline lookup yields CDR1 LNHDA and CDR2 SQIVND (reference sequence). CDR3 residues: CASRGVGNTIYF. The CDR3, as DNA: TGTGCCAGTAGGGGAGTTGGAAACACCATATATTTT.

The chain couples TRBV3-1 (or the pseudogene TRBV3-2) to TRBJ2-2; D is undetermined. The CDR3 consists of 15 residues. Germline loops: CDR1 LGHDT, CDR2 YNNKEL (reference sequence). V lost 1 base and J 7 bases, leaving 13 bases between the germline ends. CDR3 loop: CASSQVIGSGGELFF. The CDR3 region has the DNA TGTGCCAGCAGCCAAGTTATAGGTTCGGGCGGGGAGCTGTTTTTT.

V gene TRBV5-1 combines with J gene TRBJ2-3; 16 bases map to TRBD2. The V gene end was trimmed by 3 bases and the J gene end by 4 bases; junction bases not matched to a gene: 5. CDR3 size: 17 residues. Germline V gives CDR1 SGHRS, CDR2 YFSETQ. DNA of the CDR3: TGCGCCAGCAGCTCCTCCGGGACTAGCGGGAGGGCAGATACGCAGTATTTT. Protein: CASSSSGTSGRADTQYF.

The rearrangement joins TRBV7-2 to TRBJ2-1, with TRBD2 identical over 11 bases. J gave up 4 bases and V 1 base, and 3 bases lay outside the gene matches. The CDR3 spans 16 residues. Germline CDR1 is SGHTA and CDR2 is FQGNSA. The CDR3 sequence: CASSLVGTSGYNEQFF. The CDR3 region has the DNA TGTGCCAGCAGCTTAGTCGGGACTAGCGGATACAATGAGCAGTTCTTC.

The gene calls are TRBV5-5 and TRBJ1-4; 7 bases line up with TRBD1. Germline V gives CDR1 SGHKS, CDR2 YYEKEE (reference sequence). This CDR3 contains 14 residues. Trimming at V came to 2 bases and at J to 6 bases, leaving 4 bases not matched to a gene. CDR3 DNA sequence: TGTGCCAGCAGCTTCGGGACAGTCTATGAAAAACTGTTTTTT. Residues: CASSFGTVYEKLFF. Variable domain in full (rest from reference TRBV5-5 and TRBJ1-4): DAGVTQSPTHLIKTRGQQVTLRCSPISGHKSVSWYQQVLGQGPQFIFQYYEKEERGRGNFPDRFSARQFPNYSSELNVNALLLGDSALYLCASSFGTVYEKLFFGSGTQLSVL.

This rearrangement joins TRBV27 to TRBJ2-3; 12 positions agree with TRBD1. CDR1 MNHEY and CDR2 SMNVEV come from the germline V gene (reference sequence). Trimming at V came to 1 base and at J to 4 bases, leaving 9 bases not matched to a gene. The CDR3 has 18 amino acids. The CDR3 region has the DNA TGTGCCAGCAGTTTATTTCTTGGGACAGGGGGCTCAGCAGATACGCAGTATTTT. It encodes CASSLFLGTGGSADTQYF.

The genes are TRBV7-9 and TRBJ2-7; TRBD1 aligns across 9 bases. V shed 5 bases, J shed 0 bases, and the junction held 11 bases outside the gene matches. In germline, CDR1 is SEHNR, CDR2 FQNEAQ (reference sequence). The CDR3 is 17 amino acids. CDR3 sequence (DNA): TGTGCCAGCAGCCGTACAACAGGGGGCGATAGCTCCTACGAGCAGTACGTC. Translating it yields CASSRTTGGDSSYEQYV.

This chain connects TRBV23-1 to TRBJ2-7, with 9 bases that match TRBD2. TRBV23-1 is an open reading frame whose function is uncertain. The J segment lost 5 bases and the V segment lost 4 bases, leaving 12 bases of the junction unmatched. CDR3 length equals 16 residues. The CDR3 spells CASSRGMAGGPDEQYV. CDR3 nucleotides: TGCGCCAGCAGTCGGGGGATGGCGGGAGGGCCTGACGAGCAGTACGTC.

The V call is TRBV3-1 (or the pseudogene TRBV3-2), the J call TRBJ1-6; D is ambiguous. There are 14 residues in the CDR3. The germline CDR1 and CDR2 sequences are LGHDT and YNNKEL (reference sequence). With 1 base removed from V and 9 bases from J, the gap between germline ends came to 10 bases. Here the CDR3 reads CASSQGTRASPLHF. The CDR3 DNA is TGTGCCAGCAGCCAAGGGACTCGGGCTTCACCCCTCCACTTT.

The chain carries TRBV5-1 and TRBJ1-1; D is ambiguous. V lost 5 bases, J lost 1 base, and 9 bases lay in between. Germline V gene data show CDR1 as SGHRS and CDR2 as YFSETQ. The CDR3 spans 13 residues. This CDR3 reads CASRSSENTEAFF. CDR3 nucleotide sequence: TGCGCCAGCAGGTCGAGCGAGAACACTGAAGCTTTCTTT.

The chain joins TRBV5-1 to TRBJ2-7; 7 bases map to TRBD1. The CDR3 covers 18 residues. CDR1 is SGHRS and CDR2 is YFSETQ in the germline V gene. The J segment lost 1 base and the V segment lost 1 base, leaving 14 bases of the junction unmatched. This CDR3 reads CASSLFGKTGPQSYEQYV. The CDR3 DNA is TGCGCCAGCAGCTTGTTCGGAAAGACAGGGCCGCAATCCTACGAGCAGTACGTC.

V and J are TRBV7-2 and TRBJ2-7, with unresolved D. The CDR3 is made up of 11 amino acids. V gave up 2 bases and J gave up 4 bases, with 3 bases separating them. Germline V gene sequence: CDR1 SGHTA, CDR2 FQGNSA. CDR3 bases: TGTGCCAGCAGCTTAACTTACGAGCAGTACTTC. Translating gives CASSLTYEQYF.

V and J are TRBV5-4 and TRBJ1-2, with 10 nucleotides matching TRBD1. The CDR3 consists of 14 residues. J gave up 4 bases and V 5 bases, and 5 bases lay outside the gene matches. Germline V gene lookup returns CDR1 SGHNT and CDR2 YYREEE (reference sequence). As DNA, the CDR3 is TGTGCCAGCAGGCTGCGGGACAGGGGCTATGGCTACACCTTC. Translated, it gives CASRLRDRGYGYTF.

The V call is TRBV6-5, the J call TRBJ1-2; the match to TRBD1 covers 9 bases. The CDR3 spans 14 residues. With 5 bases clipped from V and 5 bases from J, the junction kept 6 bases outside the gene matches. Germline-derived CDR1 and CDR2 are MNHEY and SVGAGI. CDR3 DNA: TGTGCCAGCAGTCAAATCGGGACAGGGTATGGCTACACCTTC. Translation gives CASSQIGTGYGYTF.

The V gene is TRBV28, the J gene TRBJ1-2; D is uncertain. Germline V CDR1 and CDR2: MDHEN, SYDVKM. Trimming cost V 0 bases and J 8 bases, with 4 bases left between them. CDR3 length: 11 amino acids. The CDR3 region is CASSLWSGYTF. The CDR3 DNA reads as TGTGCCAGCAGTTTATGGTCAGGCTACACCTTC.

V gene TRBV2 combines with J gene TRBJ2-1; 9 bases are shared with TRBD2. The trim removed 2 bases at V and 5 bases at J, leaving 4 bases unmatched. The germline CDR1 and CDR2 sequences are SNHLY and FYNNEI. This CDR3 has 15 amino acids. The CDR3 loop reads CASSEIAGANNEQFF. CDR3 nucleotides: TGTGCCAGCAGTGAAATAGCGGGAGCGAACAATGAGCAGTTCTTC.